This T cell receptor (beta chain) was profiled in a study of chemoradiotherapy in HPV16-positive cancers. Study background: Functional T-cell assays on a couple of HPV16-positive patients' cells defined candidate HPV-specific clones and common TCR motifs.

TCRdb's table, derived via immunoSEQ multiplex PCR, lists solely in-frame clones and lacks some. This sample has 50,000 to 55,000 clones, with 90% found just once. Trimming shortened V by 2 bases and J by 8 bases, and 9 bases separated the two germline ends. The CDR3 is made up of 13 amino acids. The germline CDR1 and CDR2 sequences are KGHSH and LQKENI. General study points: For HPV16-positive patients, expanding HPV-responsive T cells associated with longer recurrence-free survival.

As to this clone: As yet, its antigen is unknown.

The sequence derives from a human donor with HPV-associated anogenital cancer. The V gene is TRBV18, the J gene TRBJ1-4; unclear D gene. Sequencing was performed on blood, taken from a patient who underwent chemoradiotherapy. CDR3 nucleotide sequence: TGTGCCAGCTCACCAAGGCGGCAAGAAAAACTGTTTTTT. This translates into CASSPRRQEKLFF.